This T cell receptor beta chain appears in the sequencing data of a study of T cell repertoires in cytomegalovirus infection. Study overall: The study used recently identified HLA-C-restricted and well-studied HLA-B-restricted CMV epitopes. A matching HLA type, together with CMV infection, was signaled by public TCR beta signatures.

In this sample, this clonotype turned up a few times. Its antigen is not known. This CDR3 is 13 amino acids long. Trimming cost V 5 bases and J 4 bases; bases outside gene matches: 4. Germline CDR1 is SGHDN and CDR2 is FVKESK. Study-wide points: Adding up the frequency of public TCR beta families identified people who carried CMV plus the relevant HLA. CMV-specific TCR beta clonotypes restricted by HLA-C dominated the ex vivo response.

TCRdb reprocessed the reads with MiXCR, giving one entry per CDR3 protein. The table lists 450,000 to 600,000 distinct CDR3 sequences, approximately 46% of them singletons. Source: cultured PBMCs, taken from culture after CMV antigen stimulation. J is TRBJ2-5 and V is TRBV14; TRBD1 matches at 7 bases. The TCR comes from a human donor in good health (CMV status not recorded). Some clones in this sample may be carry-over from other donors' samples. CDR3 DNA: TGTGCCAGCAGCGCCAACAGGGGAGAGACCCAGTACTTC. As protein: CASSANRGETQYF.